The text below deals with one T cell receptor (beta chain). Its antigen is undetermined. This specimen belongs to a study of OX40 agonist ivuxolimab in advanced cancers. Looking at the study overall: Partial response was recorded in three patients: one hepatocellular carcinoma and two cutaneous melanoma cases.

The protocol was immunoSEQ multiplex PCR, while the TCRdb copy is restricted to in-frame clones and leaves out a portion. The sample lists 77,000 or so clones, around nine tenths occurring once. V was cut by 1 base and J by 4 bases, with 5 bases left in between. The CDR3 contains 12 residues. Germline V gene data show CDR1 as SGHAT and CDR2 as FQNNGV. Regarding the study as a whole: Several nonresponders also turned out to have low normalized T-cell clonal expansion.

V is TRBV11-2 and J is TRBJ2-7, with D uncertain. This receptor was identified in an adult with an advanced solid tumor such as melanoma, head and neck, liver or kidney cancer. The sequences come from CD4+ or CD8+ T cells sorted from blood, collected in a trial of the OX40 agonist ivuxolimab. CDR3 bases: TGTGCCAGCAGCTTAGTCTTTTACGAGCAGTACTTC. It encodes CASSLVFYEQYF. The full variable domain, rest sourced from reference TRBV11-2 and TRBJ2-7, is EAGVAQSPRYKIIEKRQSVAFWCNPISGHATLYWYQQILGQGPKLLIQFQNNGVVDDSQLPKDRFSAERLKGVDSTLKIQPAKLEDSAVYLCASSLVFYEQYFGPGTRLTVT.